Sequencing of this T cell receptor (beta chain) was carried out in a study of OX40 agonist ivuxolimab in advanced cancers. For the study at large: Hepatocellular carcinoma, melanoma, renal cell or head and neck cancer was diagnosed in the dose-escalation patients.

Overall study results and limits: Some patients without response likewise showed low normalized clonal expansion. CD4+ and CD8+ T cells in blood underwent clonal expansion by week 6 at 0.1 to 3.0 mg/kg.

Autoimmune disease history or systemic immunosuppression led to patients being barred. CDR3 length: 14 amino acids. Trimming took 1 base from V and 3 from J, leaving 10 bases between them. Germline-derived CDR1 and CDR2 are SGDLS and YYNGEE. Repertoires were generated with immunoSEQ multiplex PCR, while TCRdb's copy carries only in-frame clones and drops some. The table lists tens of thousands of clones, approximately 88% of them singletons, with 4.6% in the top ten. Comments on this clone: As yet, its antigen is unknown.

The sequence derives from an adult with an advanced solid tumor such as melanoma, head and neck, liver or kidney cancer. The specimen was CD4+ or CD8+ T cells sorted from blood, collected in a trial of the OX40 agonist ivuxolimab. The chain employs TRBV9 and TRBJ1-1; D call uncertain. CDR3 DNA: TGTGCCAGCAGCGTAACTCCCGCCTACACTGAAGCTTTCTTT. As protein: CASSVTPAYTEAFF. Together with reference TRBV9 and TRBJ1-1, the CDR3 gives the full variable domain: DSGVTQTPKHLITATGQRVTLRCSPRSGDLSVYWYQQSLDQGLQFLIQYYNGEERAKGNILERFSAQQFPDLHSELNLSSLELGDSALYFCASSVTPAYTEAFFGQGTRLTVV.